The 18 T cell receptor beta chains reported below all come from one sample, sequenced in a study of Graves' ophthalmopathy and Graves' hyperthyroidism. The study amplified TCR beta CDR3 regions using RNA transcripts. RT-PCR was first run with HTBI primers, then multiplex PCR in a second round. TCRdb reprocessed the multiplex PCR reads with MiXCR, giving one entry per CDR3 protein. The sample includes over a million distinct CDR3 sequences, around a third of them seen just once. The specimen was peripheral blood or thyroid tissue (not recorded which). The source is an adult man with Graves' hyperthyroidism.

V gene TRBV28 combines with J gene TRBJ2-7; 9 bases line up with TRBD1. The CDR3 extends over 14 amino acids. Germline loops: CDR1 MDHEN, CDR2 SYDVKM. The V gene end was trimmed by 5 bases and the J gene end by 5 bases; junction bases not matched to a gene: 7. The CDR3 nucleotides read TGTGCCAGCAGTCCCGGGACAGGGACCCACGAGCAGTACTTC. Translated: CASSPGTGTHEQYF.

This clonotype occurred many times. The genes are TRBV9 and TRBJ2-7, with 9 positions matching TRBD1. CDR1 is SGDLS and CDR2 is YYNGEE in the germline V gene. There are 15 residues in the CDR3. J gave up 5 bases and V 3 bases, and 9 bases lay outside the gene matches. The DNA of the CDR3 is TGTGCCAGCAGCGCTGGGACAGGGTCGGTTCACGAGCAGTACTTC. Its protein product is CASSAGTGSVHEQYF.

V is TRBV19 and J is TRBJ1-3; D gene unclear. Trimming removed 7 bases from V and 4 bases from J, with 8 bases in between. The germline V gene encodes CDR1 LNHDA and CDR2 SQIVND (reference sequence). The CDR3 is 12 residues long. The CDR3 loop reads CASNSEGNTIYF. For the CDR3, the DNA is TGTGCCAGTAACTCGGAAGGAAACACCATATATTTT.

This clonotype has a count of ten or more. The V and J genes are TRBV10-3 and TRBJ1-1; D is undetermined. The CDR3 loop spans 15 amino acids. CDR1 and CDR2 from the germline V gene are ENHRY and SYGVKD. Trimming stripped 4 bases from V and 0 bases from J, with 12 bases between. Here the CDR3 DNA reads TGTGCCATCAGTGGTTTCGGGCCGATGAACACTGAAGCTTTCTTT. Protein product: CAISGFGPMNTEAFF.

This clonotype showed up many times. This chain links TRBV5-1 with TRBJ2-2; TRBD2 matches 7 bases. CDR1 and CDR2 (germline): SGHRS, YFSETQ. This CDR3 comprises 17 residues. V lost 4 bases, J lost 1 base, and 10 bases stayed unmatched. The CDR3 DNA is TGCGCCAGCAGCCAGTCCCGAACGGGGGGGAACACCGGGGAGCTGTTTTTT. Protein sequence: CASSQSRTGGNTGELFF.

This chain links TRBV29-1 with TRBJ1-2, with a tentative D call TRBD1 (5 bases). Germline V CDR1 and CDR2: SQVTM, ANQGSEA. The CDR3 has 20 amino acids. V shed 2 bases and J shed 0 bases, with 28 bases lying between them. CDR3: CSVEKQVPGGSDTANYGYTF. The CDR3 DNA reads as TGCAGCGTTGAAAAACAGGTCCCGGGGGGGTCGGACACCGCTAACTATGGCTACACCTTC.

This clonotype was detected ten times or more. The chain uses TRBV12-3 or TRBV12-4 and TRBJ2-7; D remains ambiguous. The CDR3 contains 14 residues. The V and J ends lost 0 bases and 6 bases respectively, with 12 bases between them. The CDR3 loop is CASSLARNDGEQYF. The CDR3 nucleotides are TGTGCCAGCAGTTTAGCCAGGAACGACGGCGAGCAGTACTTC.

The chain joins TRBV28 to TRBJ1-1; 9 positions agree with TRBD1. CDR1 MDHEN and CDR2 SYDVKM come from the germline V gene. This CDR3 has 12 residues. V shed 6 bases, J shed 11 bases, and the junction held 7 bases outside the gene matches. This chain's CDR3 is CASSGTGKLAFF. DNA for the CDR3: TGTGCCAGCAGCGGGACAGGGAAATTGGCTTTCTTT.

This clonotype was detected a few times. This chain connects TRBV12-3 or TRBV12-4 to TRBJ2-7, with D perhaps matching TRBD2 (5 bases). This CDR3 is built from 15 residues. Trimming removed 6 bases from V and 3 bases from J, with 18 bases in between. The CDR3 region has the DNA TGTGCCAGCAGCCTACGACACGGGAAAGACTACGAGCAGTACTTC. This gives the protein CASSLRHGKDYEQYF.

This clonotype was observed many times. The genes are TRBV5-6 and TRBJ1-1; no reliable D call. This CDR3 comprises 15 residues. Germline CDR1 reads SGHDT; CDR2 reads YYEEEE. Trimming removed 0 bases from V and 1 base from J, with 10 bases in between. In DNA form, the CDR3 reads TGTGCCAGCAGCTTGGGTTACGAGACGAACACTGAAGCTTTCTTT. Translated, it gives CASSLGYETNTEAFF.

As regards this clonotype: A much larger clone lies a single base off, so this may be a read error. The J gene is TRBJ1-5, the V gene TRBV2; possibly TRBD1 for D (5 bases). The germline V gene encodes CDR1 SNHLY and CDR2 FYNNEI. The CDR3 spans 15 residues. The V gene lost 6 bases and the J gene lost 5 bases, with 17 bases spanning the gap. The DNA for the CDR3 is TGTGCCAGCAGACAACGGACCGTGGGGGATCAGCCCCAGCATTTT. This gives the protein CASRQRTVGDQPQHF.

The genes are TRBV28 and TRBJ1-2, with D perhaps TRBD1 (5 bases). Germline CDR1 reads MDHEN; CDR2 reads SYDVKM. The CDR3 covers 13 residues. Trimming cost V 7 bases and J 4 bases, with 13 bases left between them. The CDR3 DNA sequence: TGTGCCAGCACCCCCACCAGGGTCTATGGCTACACCTTC. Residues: CASTPTRVYGYTF.

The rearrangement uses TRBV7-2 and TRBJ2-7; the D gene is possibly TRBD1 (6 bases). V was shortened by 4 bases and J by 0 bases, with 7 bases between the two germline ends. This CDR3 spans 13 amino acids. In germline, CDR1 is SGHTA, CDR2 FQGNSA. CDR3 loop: CASSWDNSYEQYF. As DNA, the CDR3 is TGTGCCAGCAGCTGGGACAACTCCTACGAGCAGTACTTC.

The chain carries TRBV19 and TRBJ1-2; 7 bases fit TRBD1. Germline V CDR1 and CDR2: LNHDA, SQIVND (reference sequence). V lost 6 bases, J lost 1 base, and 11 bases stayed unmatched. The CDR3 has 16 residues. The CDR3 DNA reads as TGTGCCAGTAGGGTCGACAGGGCCAAGGGTAACTATGGCTACACCTTC. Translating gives CASRVDRAKGNYGYTF.

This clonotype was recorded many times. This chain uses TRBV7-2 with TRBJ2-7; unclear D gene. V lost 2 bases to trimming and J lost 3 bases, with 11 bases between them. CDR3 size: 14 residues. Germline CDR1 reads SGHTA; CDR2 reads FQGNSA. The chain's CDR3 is CASSLNNNFYEQYF. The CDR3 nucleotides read TGTGCCAGCAGCTTAAACAACAACTTCTACGAGCAGTACTTC.

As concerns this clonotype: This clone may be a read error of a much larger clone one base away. This CDR3 is CASRGIGNQPQHF. CDR3 in DNA: TGTGCCAGCAGGGGGATCGGCAATCAGCCCCAGCATTTT. The rearrangement links TRBV12-3 or TRBV12-4 to TRBJ1-5; D remains ambiguous. Between the trimmed V and J ends, which lost 6 bases and 2 bases, there was a span of 8 bases. The CDR3 loop spans 13 amino acids.

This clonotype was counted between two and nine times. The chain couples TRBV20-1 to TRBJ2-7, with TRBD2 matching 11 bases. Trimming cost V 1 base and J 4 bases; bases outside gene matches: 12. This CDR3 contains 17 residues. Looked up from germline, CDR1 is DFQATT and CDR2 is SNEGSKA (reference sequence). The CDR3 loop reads CSARGRDLAGGGYEQYF. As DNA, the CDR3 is TGCAGTGCTAGAGGGAGGGACCTAGCGGGGGGTGGGTACGAGCAGTACTTC.

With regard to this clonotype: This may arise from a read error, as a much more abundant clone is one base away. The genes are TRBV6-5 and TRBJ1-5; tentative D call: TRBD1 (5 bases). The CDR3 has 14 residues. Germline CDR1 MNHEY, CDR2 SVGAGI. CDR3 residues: CAGSSGTRYQPQHF. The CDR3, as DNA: TGTGCCGGCAGTTCCGGGACTCGATATCAGCCCCAGCATTTT.